Each of the 2 T cell receptor beta chains below was sequenced from the same sample in a study of a mutant IDH1 vaccine in newly diagnosed glioma (dated by TCRdb to the early 2020s). The meaning of the sample's time point label: week 35, safety follow-up. Every vaccine dose consisted of 300 ug of a 20-mer mutant IDH1 peptide in Montanide, administered subcutaneously together with topical imiquimod. Their antigen targets remain unknown. The protocol used for the library was the immunoSEQ multiplex PCR assay. TCRdb's version of the immuneACCESS table is confined to in-frame rearrangements and falls short of the full clone set. An unresolved V gene accounts for under half of the shortfall where checked; the remainder is of unknown origin. This sample is represented by tens of thousands of clones; 84% of them were singletons. Clones ranked in the top ten supply about 12% of the sample. The sequences come from PBMCs, collected from a glioma patient whose treatment included an IDH1 peptide vaccine. The receptors come from a man younger than 35 with glioma.

The chain carries TRBV19 and TRBJ1-3; 7 bases match TRBD1. V lost 7 bases, J lost 5 bases, and 11 bases stayed unmatched. Germline V lookup: CDR1 LNHDA, CDR2 SQIVND (reference sequence). The CDR3 loop spans 15 amino acids. CDR3 DNA: TGTGCCAGTACCCCGGGACAGTGGGATCGAAACACCATATATTTT. Its protein is CASTPGQWDRNTIYF.

The rearrangement joins TRBV28 to TRBJ1-1, with 7 bases lining up with TRBD1. The length of the CDR3 is 17 residues. Germline V lookup: CDR1 MDHEN, CDR2 SYDVKM. The junction had 13 bases not matched to a gene; V was cut back by 5 bases and J by 1 base. As DNA, the CDR3 is TGTGCCAGCAGTCAGATGGGACAGAAGCTAGCGAACACTGAAGCTTTCTTT. It translates to CASSQMGQKLANTEAFF.